Given below is one T cell receptor beta chain in context. Its antigen is currently not known. It has no much larger one-base neighbor in the sample; base qualities were not kept. Whole blood was collected in K2EDTA tubes by collaborating institutions according to the institutions' own protocols. Collaborator samples were shipped for TCRbeta analysis as frozen whole blood, isolated PBMCs, or DNA extracted from either sample type. TCRbeta CDR3 regions were amplified from genomic DNA using the immunoSEQ Assay, a bias-controlled multiplex PCR. As for how the authors treated the data: The number of nucleated cells in each sample was estimated by amplification of reference gene primers within the assay. To quantify the absolute abundance of each unique TCRbeta CDR3 rearrangement, sequence reads were collapsed and filtered. For each sample, productive Simpson clonality was calculated as the square root of Simpson's diversity index over productive rearrangements. TCRdb limited this immuneACCESS table to in-frame rearrangements with V and J called. A share of clones is missing; checked studies link under half to unresolved V genes, and the rest is unexplained. The DNA was the basis for D and trimming; V, J and clone size are from that table. This sample is represented by roughly 100,000 clones; roughly 84% of them were singletons. Of the sample, 10% to 15% falls within the top ten clones.

The data belong to a study of blood T cell repertoires in COVID-19 (dated by TCRdb to 2018 to 2020). Concerning the study at large: Samples covering the acute and convalescent phases of COVID-19 were provided by collaborators in the United States, Italy and Spain. The prospective study material was composed of cDNA or gDNA derived from T cells, B-cell-depleted T cells, or PBMCs. Subjects who had been exposed to COVID-19, were actively infected with it, or had recovered from it provided the deeply sampled blood TCRbeta repertoires that made up the dataset. The repertoires were made available in a free public database intended to serve as a resource for research on the immune response to SARS-CoV-2. Samples were obtained from the ongoing ImmuneRACE study (first 160 participants) and from over 1,000 subjects provided by 6 global collaborators. A de-identified subject ID, COVID-19 status, age in years and sex were almost always included in the sample metadata. Where HLA class I and class II types were available, the types were taken from metadata supplied by the sample provider, not from assay-based typing. Findings and caveats that apply to the study as a whole: The quantity of clinical and demographic metadata differed by source and by participant and was supplied without curation.

The TCR sequence derives from a human donor in a cohort sampled during active or convalescent COVID-19. The specimen sequenced was peripheral blood.

The DNA is TGCGCCAGCAGCTTAACAGGGGGCTCCTCTGGAAACACCATATATTTT. Its translation reads: CASSLTGGSSGNTIYF. The rearranged chain carries TRBV5-1 and TRBJ1-3; TRBD1 fits 9 bases in the junction. From its cysteine to its phenylalanine, the CDR3 spans 16 amino acids. Just the 48-base CDR3 DNA is kept, in frame starting at base 1. From a lookup of the germline V gene, CDR1 and CDR2 are SGHRS and YFSETQ. V trim: 2 bases; J trim: 0 bases; unmatched bases: 3.